Given below is one T cell receptor (beta chain) in context. It has no known antigen specificity. A read error may account for a junction end that differs from germline. This sample stems from a study of T cell repertoires in cytomegalovirus infection (dated by TCRdb to between 2018 and 2020). About the investigation overall: Peptide stimulations targeted recently identified HLA-C-restricted CMV epitopes, whose presentation resists viral immunomodulation, together with well-studied HLA-B-restricted epitopes. Because public TCR beta signatures pointed to carriage of CMV infection together with the matching HLA type, the HLA type of each donor mattered for the analysis. Overall study results and their limits: In both this cohort and an independent roughly 350-donor cohort, the cumulative frequency of public TCR beta family members distinguished carriers of CMV infection plus the relevant HLA type. In the ex vivo response, HLA-C-restricted CMV-specific TCR beta clonotypes were dominant, and in two of eight donors the single most frequent clonotype came from this HLA-C-restricted group.

Based on the germline V gene, the CDR1 and CDR2 sequences are SGHVS and FNYEAQ. The CDR3, from cysteine to phenylalanine, totals 16 residues. The sequence is cut down to CDR3 DNA, 48 bases in frame from base 1. Sequencing was performed on an Illumina HiSeq 1500. Using fastp at Q25 and MiXCR, TCRdb reprocessed the public reads and kept productive beta chains. Each entry is one CDR3 protein sequence, shown with its most common DNA and genes. The sample includes some 920,000 distinct CDR3 sequences, with around 31% observed a single time. The ten largest clones represent over 12% of the sample. What the treatment or condition label conveys for this sample: in vitro stimulation with specific CMV peptide epitopes to enrich CMV-specific T cells.

This receptor chain uses TRBV7-6 and TRBJ1-1, with no reliable assignment of the D segment. The receptor's source is a human donor in good health (CMV status not recorded). Some clones in this sample may be carry-over from other donors' samples. The sample consisted of cultured CD8+ T cells from PBMCs, taken from culture after CMV antigen stimulation. In nucleotides, the sequence is TGTGTCAGCAGCCAACGAAATGACTTAGCCAGGACTGAAGCTTTCTTT. Translated, it reads CVSSQRNDLARTEAFF. Where the CDR3 stops, the reference TRBV7-6 and TRBJ1-1 genes take over; the full variable domain is GAGVSQSPRYKVTKRGQDVALRCDPISGHVSLYWYRQALGQGPEFLTYFNYEAQQDKSGLPNDRFSAERPEGSISTLTIQRTEQRDSAMYRCVSSQRNDLARTEAFFGQGTRLTVV.